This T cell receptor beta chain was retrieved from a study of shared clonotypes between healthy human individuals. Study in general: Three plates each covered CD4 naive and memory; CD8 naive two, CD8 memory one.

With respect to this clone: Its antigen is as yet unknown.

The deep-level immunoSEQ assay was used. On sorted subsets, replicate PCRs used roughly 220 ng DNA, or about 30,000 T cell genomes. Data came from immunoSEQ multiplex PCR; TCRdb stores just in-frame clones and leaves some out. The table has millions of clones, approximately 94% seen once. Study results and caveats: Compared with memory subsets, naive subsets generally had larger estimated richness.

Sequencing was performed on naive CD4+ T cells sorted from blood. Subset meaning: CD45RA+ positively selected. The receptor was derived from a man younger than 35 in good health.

The DNA for the CDR3 is TGCAGCGTTGAGGGTCTTGGAAGAGAGACCCAGTACTTC. Translating it yields CSVEGLGRETQYF. The chain joins TRBV29-1 to TRBJ2-5; unclear D gene. V lost 3 bases, J lost 4 bases, and 12 bases lay in between. From germline, CDR1 is SQVTM and CDR2 ANQGSEA. The CDR3 sequence is 13 residues long. The entire variable domain, with the rest obtained from reference TRBV29-1 and TRBJ2-5, is as follows: SAVISQKPSRDICQRGTSLTIQCQVDSQVTMMFWYRQQPGQSLTLIATANQGSEATYESGFVIDKFPISRPNLTFSTLTVSNMSPEDSSIYLCSVEGLGRETQYFGPGTRLLVL.